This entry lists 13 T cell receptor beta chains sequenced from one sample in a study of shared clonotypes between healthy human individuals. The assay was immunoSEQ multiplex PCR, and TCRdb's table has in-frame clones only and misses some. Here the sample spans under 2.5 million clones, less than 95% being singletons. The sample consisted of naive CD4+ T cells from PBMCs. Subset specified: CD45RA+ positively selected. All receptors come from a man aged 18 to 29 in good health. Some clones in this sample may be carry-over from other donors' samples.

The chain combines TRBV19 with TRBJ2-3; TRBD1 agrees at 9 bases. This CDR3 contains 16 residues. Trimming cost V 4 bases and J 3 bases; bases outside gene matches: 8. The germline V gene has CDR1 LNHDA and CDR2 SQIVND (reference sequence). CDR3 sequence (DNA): TGTGCCAGTAGTAGTAGGAACAGGGGGCGGACAGATACGCAGTATTTT. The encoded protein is CASSSRNRGRTDTQYF.

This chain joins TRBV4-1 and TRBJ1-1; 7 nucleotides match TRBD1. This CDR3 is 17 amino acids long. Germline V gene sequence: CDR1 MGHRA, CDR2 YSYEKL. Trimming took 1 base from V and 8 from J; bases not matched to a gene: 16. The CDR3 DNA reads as TGCGCCAGCAGCCAAGGCCCAAGACAGGGATTAAAGATCGAAGCTTTCTTT. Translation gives CASSQGPRQGLKIEAFF.

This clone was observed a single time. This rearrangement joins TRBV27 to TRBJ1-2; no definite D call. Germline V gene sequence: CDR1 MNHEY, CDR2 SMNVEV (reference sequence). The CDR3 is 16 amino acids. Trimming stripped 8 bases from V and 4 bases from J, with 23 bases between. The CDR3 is CASSPRERILAYGYTF. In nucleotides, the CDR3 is TGTGCCAGCTCCCCTAGGGAGAGGATCCTCGCCTATGGCTACACCTTC.

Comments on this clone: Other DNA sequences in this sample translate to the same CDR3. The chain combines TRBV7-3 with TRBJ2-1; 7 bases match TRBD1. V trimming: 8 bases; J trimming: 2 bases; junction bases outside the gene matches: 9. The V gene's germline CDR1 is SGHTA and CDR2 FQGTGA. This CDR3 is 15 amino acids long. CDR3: CASSPGTETYNEQFF. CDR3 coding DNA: TGTGCCAGCTCCCCCGGGACAGAGACCTACAATGAGCAGTTCTTC.

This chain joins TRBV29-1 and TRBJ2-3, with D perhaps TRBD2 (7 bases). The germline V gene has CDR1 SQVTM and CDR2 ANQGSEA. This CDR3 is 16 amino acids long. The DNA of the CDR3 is TGCAGTATCCTAGGGACTACGGGGGCGATCACAGATACGCAGTATTTT. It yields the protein CSILGTTGAITDTQYF.

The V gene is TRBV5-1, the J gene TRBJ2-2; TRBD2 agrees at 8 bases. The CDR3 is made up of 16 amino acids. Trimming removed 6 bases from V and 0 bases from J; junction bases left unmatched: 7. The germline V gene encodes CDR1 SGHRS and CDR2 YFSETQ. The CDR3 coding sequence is TGCGCCAGCACTCCGGGGGGGTCCGCGAACACCGGGGAGCTGTTTTTT. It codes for CASTPGGSANTGELFF.

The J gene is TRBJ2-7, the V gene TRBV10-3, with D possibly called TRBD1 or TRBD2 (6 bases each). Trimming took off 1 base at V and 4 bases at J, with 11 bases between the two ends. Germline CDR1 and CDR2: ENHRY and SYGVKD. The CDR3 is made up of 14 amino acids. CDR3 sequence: CAISEWQGRYEQYF. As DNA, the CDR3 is TGTGCCATCAGTGAGTGGCAGGGGAGGTACGAGCAGTACTTC.

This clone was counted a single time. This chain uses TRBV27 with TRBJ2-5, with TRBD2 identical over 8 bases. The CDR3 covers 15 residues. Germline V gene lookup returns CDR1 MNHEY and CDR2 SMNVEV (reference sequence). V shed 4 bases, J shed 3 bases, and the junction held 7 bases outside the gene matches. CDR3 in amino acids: CASSSSLAEKETQYF. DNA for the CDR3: TGTGCCAGCAGTTCTTCACTAGCGGAAAAAGAGACCCAGTACTTC.

The chain's CDR3 is CASSLDPQLNTEAFF. The CDR3 DNA reads TGTGCCAGCAGCTTAGATCCACAGTTGAACACTGAAGCTTTCTTT. V gene TRBV11-3 combines with J gene TRBJ1-1; D gene unclear. Germline V CDR1 and CDR2: SGHNT, YENEEA. This CDR3 region has 15 residues. The V gene lost 0 bases and the J gene lost 0 bases, with 8 bases spanning the gap.

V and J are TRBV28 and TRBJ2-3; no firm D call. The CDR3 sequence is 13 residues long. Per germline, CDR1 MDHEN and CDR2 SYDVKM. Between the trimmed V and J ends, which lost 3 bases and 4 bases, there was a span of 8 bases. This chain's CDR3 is CASSFRPADTQYF. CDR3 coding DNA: TGTGCCAGCAGTTTTAGGCCCGCAGATACGCAGTATTTT.

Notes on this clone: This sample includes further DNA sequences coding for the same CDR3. DNA for the CDR3: TGTGCCAGCAGCCTCTTGGGTGGAAACACCATATATTTT. Amino acid sequence: CASSLLGGNTIYF. The chain has TRBV7-9 and TRBJ1-3; no definite D call. V was cut by 5 bases and J by 3 bases, with 8 bases left in between. Germline V gene sequence: CDR1 SEHNR, CDR2 FQNEAQ (reference sequence). The CDR3 sequence is 13 residues long.

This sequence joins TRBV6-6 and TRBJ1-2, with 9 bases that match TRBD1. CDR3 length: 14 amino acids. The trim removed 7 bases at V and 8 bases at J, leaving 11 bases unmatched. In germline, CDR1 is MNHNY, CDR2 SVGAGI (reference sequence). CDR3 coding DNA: TGTGCCAGCACCCCCCGGGACAGGGCTTACGGCTACACCTTC. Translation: CASTPRDRAYGYTF.

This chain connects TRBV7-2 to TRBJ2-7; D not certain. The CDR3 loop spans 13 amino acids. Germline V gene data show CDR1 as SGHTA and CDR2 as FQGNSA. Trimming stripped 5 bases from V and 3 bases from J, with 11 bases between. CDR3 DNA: TGTGCCAGCAGCAACCAGGCCGTCTACGAGCAGTACTTC. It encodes CASSNQAVYEQYF.